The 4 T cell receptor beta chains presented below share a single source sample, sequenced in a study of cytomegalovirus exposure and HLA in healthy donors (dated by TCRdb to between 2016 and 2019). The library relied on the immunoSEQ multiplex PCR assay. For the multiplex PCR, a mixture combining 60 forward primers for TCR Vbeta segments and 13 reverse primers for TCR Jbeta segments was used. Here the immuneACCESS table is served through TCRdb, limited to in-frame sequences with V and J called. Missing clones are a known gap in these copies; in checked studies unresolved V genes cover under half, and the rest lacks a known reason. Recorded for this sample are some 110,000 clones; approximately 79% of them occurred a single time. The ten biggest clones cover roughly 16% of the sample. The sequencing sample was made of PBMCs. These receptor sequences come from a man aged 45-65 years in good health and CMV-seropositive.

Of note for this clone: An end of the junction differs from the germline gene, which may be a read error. The DNA for the CDR3 is TGTGCCGGCAGCGGCCGGGACAGATATAATTCACCCCTCCACTTT. It is translated as CAGSGRDRYNSPLHF. This chain uses TRBV6-5 with TRBJ1-6, with 7 bases fitting TRBD1. This CDR3 has 15 amino acids. Germline assignment: CDR1 MNHEY and CDR2 SVGAGI.

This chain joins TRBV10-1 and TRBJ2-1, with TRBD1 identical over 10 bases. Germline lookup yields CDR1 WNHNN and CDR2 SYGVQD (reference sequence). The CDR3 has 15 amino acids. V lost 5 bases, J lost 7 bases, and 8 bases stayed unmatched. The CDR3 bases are TGCGCCAGCAGTCCAGACAGGGGGCGGTTGAATGAGCAGTTCTTC. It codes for CASSPDRGRLNEQFF.

CDR3 DNA sequence: TGTGCCAGCAGCAAAGGCAGCCCTATGAGGGAGACCCAGTACTTC. Its protein product is CASSKGSPMRETQYF. The chain couples TRBV21-1 to TRBJ2-5; TRBD2 is taken as the D call from the table, unchecked against the DNA. TRBV21-1 is a known pseudogene. The CDR3 is 15 residues long.

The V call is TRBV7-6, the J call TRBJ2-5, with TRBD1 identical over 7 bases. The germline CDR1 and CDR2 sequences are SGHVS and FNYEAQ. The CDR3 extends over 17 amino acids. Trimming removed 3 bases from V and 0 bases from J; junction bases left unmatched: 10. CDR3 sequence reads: CASSLWYGTGDQETQYF. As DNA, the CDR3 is TGTGCCAGCAGCTTGTGGTATGGCACAGGGGACCAAGAGACCCAGTACTTC.